This T cell receptor beta chain derives from a study of shared clonotypes between healthy human individuals. The wider study: The plates for each donor numbered three CD4 naive, three CD4 memory, two CD8 naive and one CD8 memory.

V trimming: 4 bases; J trimming: 5 bases; junction bases outside the gene matches: 8. CDR3 size: 16 residues. Germline V lookup: CDR1 LNHNV, CDR2 YYDKDF (reference sequence). Assay used: immunoSEQ multiplex PCR; TCRdb lists only in-frame clones, some missing. The table includes 300,000 to 350,000 clones, over 70% detected once. Caucasian adults residing in Nashville, Tennessee made up all the donors. The specimen sequenced was memory CD4+ T cells sorted from blood. Subset described: CD45RA-negative fraction. The V gene is TRBV15, the J gene TRBJ2-2, with TRBD1 matching over 9 bases. The TCR was taken from a man between 25 and 39 years old in good health. The CDR3 DNA reads as TGTGCCACCAGCACCGAGGGACAGGGTCGTACCGGGGAGCTGTTTTTT. It is translated as CATSTEGQGRTGELFF.